Listed below are T cell receptor beta chains from one sample, sequenced in a study of immune evolution from preneoplasia to lung adenocarcinoma. Assay: immunoSEQ multiplex PCR; the TCRdb copy retains only in-frame clones and omits some. This sample has approximately 3,700 clones; 65% to 80% occur once, and the top ten carry approximately 11%. What was sequenced was FFPE minimally invasive lung adenocarcinoma tissue. The receptors stem from a person between 65 and 79 years old with lung adenocarcinoma. The CDR3 runs from the conserved cysteine through the conserved F or W. A D gene is named only where the DNA matches it firmly. The size of a clone is reported for some rows only, either as once, few or many, or as a class for expanded clones.

clone size,J gene,D gene,V gene,CDR3 protein,CDR3 DNA
large,TRBJ1-3,-,TRBV9,CASSAGGAFPGNTIYF,TGTGCCAGCAGCGCTGGGGGGGCGTTTCCTGGAAACACCATATATTTT
few,TRBJ1-6,-,TRBV9,CASSATDKPLHF,TGTGCCAGCAGCGCCACTGATAAGCCCCTCCACTTT
-,TRBJ2-1,TRBD2,TRBV30,CAWSGGLAGYNEQFF,TGTGCCTGGAGTGGGGGACTAGCGGGTTACAATGAGCAGTTCTTC
-,TRBJ1-1,-,TRBV28,CASLYYSEAFF,TGTGCCAGCTTATACTACTCTGAAGCTTTCTTT
-,TRBJ2-1,TRBD2,TRBV7-8,CASSRTSGSHEQFF,TGTGCCAGCAGTAGAACTAGCGGGAGCCATGAGCAGTTCTTC
few,TRBJ1-6,TRBD1,TRBV28,CASLSGQGFNSPLHF,TGTGCCAGCCTCTCTGGACAGGGTTTTAATTCACCCCTCCACTTT
-,TRBJ2-1,TRBD2,TRBV9,CASSVGPSGGPANEQFF,TGTGCCAGCAGCGTAGGCCCTAGCGGGGGGCCGGCCAATGAGCAGTTCTTC
-,TRBJ2-3,TRBD1,TRBV5-8,CASSLGQGVLTDTQYF,TGTGCCAGCAGCTTGGGACAGGGAGTACTCACAGATACGCAGTATTTT
-,TRBJ2-7,-,TRBV9,CASSPPLGEQYF,TGTGCCAGCAGCCCCCCACTAGGCGAGCAGTACTTC
once,TRBJ2-7,-,TRBV5-4,CASSLEGLEQYF,TGTGCCAGCAGCTTGGAGGGGCTCGAGCAGTACTTC
-,TRBJ1-1,-,TRBV5-1,CASSNAGVGMNTEAFF,TGCGCCAGCAGCAATGCCGGAGTCGGCATGAACACTGAAGCTTTCTTT
-,TRBJ2-5,TRBD1,TRBV7-2,CASSLGTGGFETQYF,TGTGCCAGCAGCTTGGGGACAGGGGGCTTTGAGACCCAGTACTTC
-,TRBJ2-3,-,TRBV6-5,CASSYRGGGTDTQYF,TGTGCCAGCAGTTATCGGGGCGGAGGCACAGATACGCAGTATTTT
large,TRBJ2-6,TRBD2,TRBV28,CASSLGTSGSGANVLTF,TGTGCCAGCAGTTTAGGGACTAGCGGCTCTGGGGCCAACGTCCTGACTTTC
-,TRBJ2-1,TRBD2,TRBV9,CASSVGGLAGTYNEQFF,TGTGCCAGCAGCGTGGGCGGGTTAGCGGGGACGTACAATGAGCAGTTCTTC
-,TRBJ1-1,-,TRBV5-4,CASSLVGGAGTEAFF,TGTGCCAGCAGCTTGGTCGGGGGCGCGGGAACTGAAGCTTTCTTT
-,TRBJ2-7,TRBD2,TRBV9,CASSVGVSGASYEQYF,TGTGCCAGCAGCGTAGGTGTTAGCGGGGCCTCCTACGAGCAGTACTTC
-,TRBJ1-4,-,TRBV5-6,CASSLSGYTAGSREKLFF,TGTGCCAGCAGCTTGAGTGGGTACACCGCAGGTTCCAGAGAAAAACTGTTTTTT
once,TRBJ2-7,-,TRBV2,CASSGLALGHYEQYF,TGTGCCAGCTCTGGCCTCGCTCTGGGTCACTACGAGCAGTACTTC
-,TRBJ2-7,-,TRBV27,CASSLPPEQYF,TGTGCCAGCAGTCTCCCCCCCGAGCAGTACTTC
-,TRBJ2-5,TRBD2,TRBV5-1,CASSSGTSGGVEETQYF,TGCGCCAGCAGCTCCGGGACTAGCGGGGGGGTAGAAGAGACCCAGTACTTC
-,TRBJ1-2,-,TRBV9,CASSVSESVGGYTF,TGTGCCAGCAGCGTCTCTGAGTCCGTCGGCGGCTACACCTTC
-,TRBJ2-3,TRBD1,TRBV7-7,CASSPISTDRNTDTQYF,TGTGCCAGCAGCCCAATCTCAACGGACAGGAACACAGATACGCAGTATTTT